A selection of T cell receptor beta chains follows, all from one sample in a study of control samples from healthy donors and cancer patients. Libraries were prepared by immunoSEQ multiplex PCR; TCRdb keeps only in-frame clonotypes and omits some of them. The sample carries about 89,000 clones, around 85% recorded once. Material: blood. The receptors derive from a woman aged 40 to 50 in good health. The conserved cysteine and the conserved F or W are not part of the CDR3 here.

j_gene: TRBJ1-2; v_gene: TRBV2; CDR3aa: ASSEEGGRVGGYT
j_gene: TRBJ2-3; v_gene: TRBV11-3; CDR3aa: ASSLGWGRSPQY
j_gene: TRBJ2-3; v_gene: TRBV6-4; CDR3aa: ASSDSPSAGGTDTQY
j_gene: TRBJ1-2; v_gene: TRBV4-3; CDR3aa: ASSQARQGPGGYGYT
j_gene: TRBJ1-2; v_gene: TRBV5-1; CDR3aa: ASSPENYGYT
j_gene: TRBJ2-2; v_gene: TRBV6-4; CDR3aa: ASSGGLILEGDTGELF
j_gene: TRBJ1-6; v_gene: TRBV3-1/TRBV3-2; CDR3aa: ASSPLTGKVNSPLH
j_gene: TRBJ2-3; v_gene: TRBV10-2; CDR3aa: ASSGSGTPDPTDTQY
j_gene: TRBJ1-5; v_gene: TRBV6-2/TRBV6-3; CDR3aa: ASSSPGPSIYSNQPQH
j_gene: TRBJ2-1; v_gene: TRBV30; CDR3aa: AWTLGDNEQF
j_gene: TRBJ2-4; v_gene: TRBV5-1; CDR3aa: ASSLANTPDIDIQY
j_gene: TRBJ2-2; v_gene: TRBV2; CDR3aa: ASSRQGADTGELF
j_gene: TRBJ2-2; v_gene: TRBV5-5; CDR3aa: ASSSPWGGELF
j_gene: TRBJ2-5; v_gene: TRBV5-1; CDR3aa: ASSLPLPNQETQY
j_gene: TRBJ1-4; v_gene: TRBV7-9; CDR3aa: ASSPAGQGKLF
j_gene: TRBJ2-2; v_gene: TRBV7-2; CDR3aa: ASSLQGAGNTGELF
j_gene: TRBJ1-4; v_gene: TRBV5-1; CDR3aa: ASSLATPATNEKLF
j_gene: TRBJ1-1; v_gene: TRBV12-3/TRBV12-4; CDR3aa: ASMSGGTEAF
j_gene: TRBJ1-1; v_gene: TRBV30; CDR3aa: AWNVLNTEAF
j_gene: TRBJ1-2; v_gene: TRBV14; CDR3aa: ASSQSRDSYGYT
j_gene: TRBJ1-6; v_gene: TRBV7-8; CDR3aa: ASSLWLGGADSPLH
j_gene: TRBJ1-1; v_gene: TRBV30; CDR3aa: AWSEDRGLNTEAF
j_gene: TRBJ2-7; v_gene: TRBV2; CDR3aa: ASYSSRGVSYEQY